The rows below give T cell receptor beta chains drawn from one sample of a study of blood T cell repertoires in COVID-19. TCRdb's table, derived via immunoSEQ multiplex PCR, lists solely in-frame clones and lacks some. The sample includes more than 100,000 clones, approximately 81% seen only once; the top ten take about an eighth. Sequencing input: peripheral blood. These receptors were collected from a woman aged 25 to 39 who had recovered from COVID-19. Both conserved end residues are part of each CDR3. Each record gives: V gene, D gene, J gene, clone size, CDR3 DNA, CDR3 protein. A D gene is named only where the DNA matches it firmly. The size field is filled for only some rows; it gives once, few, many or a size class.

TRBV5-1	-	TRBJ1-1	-	TGCGCCAGCAGCAAGGACAGTACCAACACTGAAGCTTTCTTT	CASSKDSTNTEAFF
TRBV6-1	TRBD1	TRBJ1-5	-	TGTGCCAGCAGTGAAATCGGGACAGGGCTCCCTCAGCCCCAGCATTTT	CASSEIGTGLPQPQHF
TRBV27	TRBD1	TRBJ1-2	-	TGTGCCAGCAGTTTACAGGGGGCGGATGGCTACACCTTC	CASSLQGADGYTF
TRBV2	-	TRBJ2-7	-	TGTGCCAGCAGCCGGGACTCCTACGAGCAGTACTTC	CASSRDSYEQYF
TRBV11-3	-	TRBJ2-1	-	TGTGCCAGCAGCTTAGAGGAACAGTACAATGAGCAGTTCTTC	CASSLEEQYNEQFF
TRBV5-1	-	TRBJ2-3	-	TGCGCCAGCAGCCCAACCTCTGGTGGGCACGGCACAGATACGCAGTATTTT	CASSPTSGGHGTDTQYF
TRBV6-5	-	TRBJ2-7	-	TGTGCCAGCAGCTGGACAGCCGGAGGAGACTACGAGCAGTACTTC	CASSWTAGGDYEQYF
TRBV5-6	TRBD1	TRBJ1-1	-	TGTGCCAGCAGCCCTGACAGGGGGCGGAACACTGAAGCTTTCTTT	CASSPDRGRNTEAFF
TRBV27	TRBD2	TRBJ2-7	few	TGTGCCAGCAGAGGTGCTAGCGGGAGTTCCGAGCAGTACTTC	CASRGASGSSEQYF
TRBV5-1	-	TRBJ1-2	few	TGCGCCAGCAACCCAATTGGGGGGGGCTATGGCTACACCTTC	CASNPIGGGYGYTF
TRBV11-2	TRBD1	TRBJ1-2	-	TGTGCCAGCAGCTTTACTGCGGGACAGGTTGGGAATGGCTACACCTTC	CASSFTAGQVGNGYTF
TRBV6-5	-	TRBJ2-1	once	TGTGCCAGCATCAAGGCCGGGATAAACTACAATGAGCAGTTCTTC	CASIKAGINYNEQFF
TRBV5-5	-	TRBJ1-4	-	TGTGCCAGCAGCCCCACGGGAGGTGAAAAACTGTTTTTT	CASSPTGGEKLFF
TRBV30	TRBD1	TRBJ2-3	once	TGTGCCTGGACCTCTGGGACAGGGCCAGATACGCAGTATTTT	CAWTSGTGPDTQYF
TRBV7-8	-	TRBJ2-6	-	TGTGCCAGCAGCGTTAATGGGGGCGGGGCCAACGTCCTGACTTTC	CASSVNGGGANVLTF
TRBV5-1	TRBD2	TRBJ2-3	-	TGCGCCAGCAGCTTGTGGCTAGCGGGAGGGCCAGGAACAGATACGCAGTATTTT	CASSLWLAGGPGTDTQYF